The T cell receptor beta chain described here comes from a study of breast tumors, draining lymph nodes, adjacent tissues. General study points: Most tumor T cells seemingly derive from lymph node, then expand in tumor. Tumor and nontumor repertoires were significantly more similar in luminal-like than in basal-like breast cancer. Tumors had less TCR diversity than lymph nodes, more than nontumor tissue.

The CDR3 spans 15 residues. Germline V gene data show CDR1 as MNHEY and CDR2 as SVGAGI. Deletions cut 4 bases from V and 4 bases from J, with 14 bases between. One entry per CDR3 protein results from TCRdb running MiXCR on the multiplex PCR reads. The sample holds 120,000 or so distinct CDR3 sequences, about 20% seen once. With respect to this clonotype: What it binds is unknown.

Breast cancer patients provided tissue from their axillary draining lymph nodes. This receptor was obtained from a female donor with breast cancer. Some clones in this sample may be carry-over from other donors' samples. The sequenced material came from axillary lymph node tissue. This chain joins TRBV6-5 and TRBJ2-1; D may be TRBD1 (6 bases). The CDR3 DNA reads TGTGCCAGCAGTTGCGGCAGGGGCAAATACAATGAGCAGTTCTTC. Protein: CASSCGRGKYNEQFF.